These 16 T cell receptor beta chains share one sample of origin, sequenced in a study of T cell responses to AZD1222 COVID-19 vaccine. Repertoires were generated with immunoSEQ multiplex PCR, while TCRdb's copy carries only in-frame clones and drops some. This sample carries approximately 120,000 clones, around 88% of them seen once, and the ten largest clones take around 10%. The specimen comprised peripheral blood, sampled on day 0 of MenACWY control vaccination. The receptors derive from an adult in good health.

V gene TRBV6-5 combines with J gene TRBJ1-5; possibly TRBD1 for D (6 bases). There are 14 residues in the CDR3. Trimming stripped 2 bases from V and 6 bases from J, with 11 bases between. Per the germline V gene, CDR1 is MNHEY and CDR2 is SVGAGI. CDR3 bases: TGTGCCAGCAGTTACCTCAGGGGACTTCAGCCCCAGCATTTT. As protein: CASSYLRGLQPQHF.

V usage is TRBV5-1 and J usage is TRBJ2-1; D remains ambiguous. CDR3 length: 16 amino acids. The germline gives CDR1 SGHRS, CDR2 YFSETQ. Trimming pared 5 bases from V and 2 bases from J, leaving 17 bases between. The CDR3 nucleotides are TGCGCCAGCAGTCTCCAGACGGCAGGACCCTACAATGAGCAGTTCTTC. Its protein is CASSLQTAGPYNEQFF.

The chain is built from TRBV24-1 and TRBJ1-1; unclear D gene. V was clipped by 9 bases and J by 1 base, with 8 bases between them. CDR3 length equals 12 residues. Per the germline V gene, CDR1 is KGHDR and CDR2 is SFDVKD. The CDR3 DNA sequence: TGTGCCACCCAGCGGGGGAACACTGAAGCTTTCTTT. Translating it yields CATQRGNTEAFF.

V gene TRBV25-1 combines with J gene TRBJ2-1, with unresolved D. The ends were cut back, 7 bases at V and 6 bases at J, with 13 bases in the middle. The CDR3 is 13 amino acids. CDR1 and CDR2 from the germline V gene are MGHDK and SYGVNS. The CDR3 DNA is TGTGCCAGCACCCCCGAGAGGTTCAATGAGCAGTTCTTC. Its protein is CASTPERFNEQFF.

The chain carries TRBV7-2 and TRBJ2-1; D remains unclear. V lost 5 bases to trimming and J lost 4 bases, with 15 bases between them. This CDR3 has 15 amino acids. The germline gives CDR1 SGHTA, CDR2 FQGNSA. In DNA form, the CDR3 reads TGTGCCAGCAGCCCCCGGCACCTGGTGTACAATGAGCAGTTCTTC. Its protein is CASSPRHLVYNEQFF.

This clone was seen a single time. The genes are TRBV7-9 and TRBJ2-1; D is ambiguous. Germline V gene lookup returns CDR1 SEHNR and CDR2 FQNEAQ (reference sequence). This CDR3 has 14 residues. V was shortened by 1 base and J by 8 bases, with 12 bases between the two germline ends. This CDR3 reads CASSLGAWTDEQFF. The CDR3 coding sequence is TGTGCCAGCAGCTTAGGCGCTTGGACGGATGAGCAGTTCTTC.

The gene calls are TRBV10-3 and TRBJ1-1; possible D gene TRBD1, 5 bases. The germline V and J ends were trimmed by 0 bases and 9 bases, with 14 bases remaining between them. The CDR3 has 14 residues. Germline loops: CDR1 ENHRY, CDR2 SYGVKD. CDR3 DNA sequence: TGTGCCATCAGTGAGTCGATGGGGCAGGGAAAAGCTTTCTTT. Translated, it gives CAISESMGQGKAFF.

V is TRBV19 and J is TRBJ2-7; 13 bases are shared with TRBD2. The V gene end was trimmed by 5 bases and the J gene end by 6 bases; junction bases not matched to a gene: 7. The CDR3 extends over 15 amino acids. Germline V gene lookup returns CDR1 LNHDA and CDR2 SQIVND (reference sequence). The DNA of the CDR3 is TGTGCCAGTAGTGTGACACTAGCGGGAGGGCCCGAGCAGTACTTC. The encoded protein is CASSVTLAGGPEQYF.

This chain links TRBV5-5 with TRBJ2-7; 9 bases align to TRBD2. V dropped 0 bases and J dropped 6; count of bases not matched to a gene: 7. From germline, CDR1 is SGHKS and CDR2 YYEKEE (reference sequence). The CDR3 contains 15 residues. CDR3: CASSLDGGRAGEQYF. CDR3 DNA sequence: TGTGCCAGCAGCTTGGATGGCGGGAGGGCCGGCGAGCAGTACTTC.

The chain has TRBV6-5 and TRBJ2-2; possibly TRBD2 for D (6 bases). CDR3 size: 13 residues. V lost 8 bases, J lost 2 bases, and 9 bases lay in between. The germline gives CDR1 MNHEY, CDR2 SVGAGI. This chain's CDR3 is CASQGGNTGELFF. CDR3 nucleotide sequence: TGTGCCAGCCAGGGAGGAAACACCGGGGAGCTGTTTTTT.

V gene TRBV27 combines with J gene TRBJ2-7; 14 nucleotides match TRBD2. In germline, CDR1 is MNHEY, CDR2 SMNVEV (reference sequence). V trimming: 4 bases; J trimming: 5 bases; junction bases outside the gene matches: 10. This CDR3 contains 17 residues. This CDR3 reads CASSSRGLAGDPHEQYF. In DNA form, the CDR3 reads TGTGCCAGCAGTTCACGGGGACTAGCGGGAGATCCCCACGAGCAGTACTTC.

J is TRBJ1-1 and V is TRBV5-1; D not resolved. This CDR3 region has 13 residues. V lost 0 bases and J 1 base, leaving 4 bases between the germline ends. Looked up from germline, CDR1 is SGHRS and CDR2 is YFSETQ. CDR3 residues: CASSLGENTEAFF. Written as DNA, the CDR3 is TGCGCCAGCAGCTTGGGGGAGAACACTGAAGCTTTCTTT.

V usage is TRBV11-2 and J usage is TRBJ2-1; D is undetermined. Germline V gene data show CDR1 as SGHAT and CDR2 as FQNNGV. V lost 5 bases, J lost 7 bases, and 9 bases lay in between. This CDR3 has 12 amino acids. The CDR3 DNA sequence: TGTGCCAGCAGCCCCCTGGAAAATGAGCAGTTCTTC. Protein sequence: CASSPLENEQFF.

The chain has TRBV5-4 and TRBJ1-1; D may be TRBD1 (5 bases). The CDR3 loop spans 16 amino acids. V was cut by 3 bases and J by 1 base, with 16 bases left in between. The germline CDR1 and CDR2 sequences are SGHNT and YYREEE (reference sequence). CDR3 bases: TGTGCCAGCAGCTCGAAGGGACGGTGGGAGAACACTGAAGCTTTCTTT. Its translation is CASSSKGRWENTEAFF.

The V call is TRBV2, the J call TRBJ1-1; D remains ambiguous. V lost 3 bases and J 6 bases, leaving 8 bases between the germline ends. CDR3 length: 12 amino acids. Germline V gene data show CDR1 as SNHLY and CDR2 as FYNNEI. The CDR3 DNA is TGTGCCAGCAGTGATATGGGTCCTGAAGCTTTCTTT. Translated: CASSDMGPEAFF.

V gene TRBV6-5 combines with J gene TRBJ1-3; D possibly corresponds to TRBD1 (5 bases). Germline V gives CDR1 MNHEY, CDR2 SVGAGI. CDR3 length equals 16 residues. The V end was cut by 0 bases, the J end by 0 bases, with 9 bases between. The CDR3 loop is CASSYSGGLSGNTIYF. In DNA form, the CDR3 reads TGTGCCAGCAGTTACTCGGGGGGACTCTCTGGAAACACCATATATTTT.